These 27 T cell receptor beta chains share one sample of origin, sequenced in a study of blood T cells in healthy people across ages. For the second PCR, which ran for about 6 to 11 cycles, a sample-barcoded 5' primer and a J-beta primer mix were used. TCRdb reprocessed the 5' RACE reads with MiXCR, giving one entry per CDR3 protein. In the table there are approximately 1.5 million distinct CDR3 sequences, approximately 39% of which are singletons. Material for sequencing was blood. The receptors originated from a woman between 18 and 29 years old in good health.

This chain joins TRBV27 and TRBJ1-2; perhaps TRBD1 as D (5 bases). V lost 5 bases, J lost 7 bases, and 17 bases lay in between. The CDR3 extends over 14 amino acids. Per germline, CDR1 MNHEY and CDR2 SMNVEV (reference sequence). The CDR3 nucleotides read TGTGCCAGCAGTCCCGGCCTTGGGGCTAGTGGCTACACCTTC. As protein: CASSPGLGASGYTF.

This clonotype was observed a handful of times. V gene TRBV29-1 combines with J gene TRBJ1-2; 7 nucleotides match TRBD1. V trimming: 5 bases; J trimming: 6 bases; junction bases outside the gene matches: 9. CDR1 and CDR2 (germline): SQVTM, ANQGSEA. This CDR3 comprises 13 residues. The CDR3 DNA reads TGCAGCGTTATAACAGGGGCATACCATGGCTACACCTTC. Its translation: CSVITGAYHGYTF.

CDR3 nucleotides: TGTGCCATCAGCGAGACAACCGATAATTCACCCCTCCACTTT. The encoded protein is CAISETTDNSPLHF. The chain employs TRBV10-3 and TRBJ1-6; no clear D gene. Germline CDR1 reads ENHRY; CDR2 reads SYGVKD. The CDR3 has 14 amino acids. Trimming took 6 bases from V and 5 from J, leaving 11 bases between them.

The chain is built from TRBV5-1 and TRBJ1-6; D gene unclear. This CDR3 spans 15 amino acids. In germline, CDR1 is SGHRS, CDR2 YFSETQ. The V gene lost 4 bases and the J gene lost 7 bases, with 15 bases spanning the gap. As DNA, the CDR3 is TGCGCCAGCAGCCTGGAAGGGCCTTGGAATTCACCCCTCCACTTT. Translating gives CASSLEGPWNSPLHF.

The CDR3 spells CASSLDLAGYYEQYF. CDR3 in DNA: TGTGCCAGCAGCTTAGATCTAGCGGGATACTACGAGCAGTACTTC. The V and J genes are TRBV11-2 and TRBJ2-7, with 9 bases matching TRBD2. The CDR3 contains 15 residues. Germline V gene sequence: CDR1 SGHAT, CDR2 FQNNGV. Trimming cost V 0 bases and J 3 bases; bases outside gene matches: 3.

V and J are TRBV5-1 and TRBJ2-1, with 7 nucleotides matching TRBD2. J lost 4 bases, V lost 3 bases, and 7 bases had no gene match. CDR3 length: 15 amino acids. The germline CDR1 and CDR2 sequences are SGHRS and YFSETQ. The CDR3 bases are TGCGCCAGCAGCTCCGGGACTATAGGTTACAATGAGCAGTTCTTC. Translation: CASSSGTIGYNEQFF.

The chain links TRBV7-2 to TRBJ2-5; D not certain. V was cut by 3 bases and J by 2 bases, with 10 bases left in between. The CDR3 sequence is 14 residues long. Germline loops: CDR1 SGHTA, CDR2 FQGNSA. The CDR3 DNA follows: TGTGCCAGCAGCTTCGACGGTAATCAAGAGACCCAGTACTTC. As protein: CASSFDGNQETQYF.

The CDR3 DNA reads as TGTGCCAGCAGTTTATCGCGGGCGACGAACACCGGGGAGCTGTTTTTT. Protein product: CASSLSRATNTGELFF. The chain combines TRBV27 with TRBJ2-2; tentatively, D is TRBD2 (5 bases). This CDR3 is 16 amino acids long. CDR1 and CDR2 from the germline V gene are MNHEY and SMNVEV (reference sequence). Trimming pared 0 bases from V and 0 bases from J, leaving 8 bases between.

Details on this clonotype: Since a far larger clone is one base different, this is likely a read error. The genes are TRBV27 and TRBJ2-7, with D possibly TRBD1 on 6 matching bases. This CDR3 has 12 residues. Germline values: CDR1 MNHEY, CDR2 SMNVEV (reference sequence). CDR3 nucleotides: TGTGCCAGCAGTTCCCAGGGGTACGAGCAGGACTTC. As protein: CASSSQGYEQDF.

This clonotype has only a few counts. The genes are TRBV6-2 or TRBV6-3 and TRBJ1-2; D gene ambiguous. Germline V gene lookup returns CDR1 MNHEY and CDR2 SVGEGT. V was trimmed by 4 bases and J by 10 bases, leaving 22 bases between them. The CDR3 length is 15 residues. CDR3 sequence reads: CASSSVQEAPRDYTF. For the CDR3, the DNA is TGTGCCAGCAGTTCGGTTCAAGAAGCCCCTCGTGACTACACCTTC.

This clonotype was seen only once. The chain carries TRBV7-2 and TRBJ1-2; D may be TRBD1 (5 bases). V was trimmed by 5 bases and J by 2 bases, leaving 15 bases between them. CDR1 and CDR2 (germline): SGHTA, FQGNSA. This CDR3 has 15 residues. CDR3 protein: CASSRDQGVNYGYTF. For the CDR3, the DNA is TGTGCCAGCAGCCGAGACCAGGGCGTGAACTATGGCTACACCTTC.

In its sample, this clonotype was seen many times. CDR3 residues: CASSPGPENIQYF. The CDR3 coding sequence is TGTGCCAGCAGTCCCGGGCCAGAAAACATTCAGTACTTC. The rearrangement uses TRBV25-1 and TRBJ2-4; D ambiguous. Germline values: CDR1 MGHDK, CDR2 SYGVNS. The CDR3 is 13 amino acids. V was shortened by 5 bases and J by 5 bases, with 10 bases between the two germline ends.

The chain recombines TRBV27 with TRBJ2-7, with a tentative D call TRBD2 (5 bases). V was trimmed by 4 bases and J by 0 bases, leaving 10 bases between them. Germline V gene data show CDR1 as MNHEY and CDR2 as SMNVEV (reference sequence). The CDR3 runs 14 residues. The CDR3 sequence: CASSSLANSYEQYF. For the CDR3, the DNA is TGTGCCAGCAGTTCCCTAGCTAACTCCTACGAGCAGTACTTC.

This clonotype showed up just once. The rearrangement joins TRBV6-2 or TRBV6-3 to TRBJ2-3; a possible D gene is TRBD2 (5 bases). Trimming removed 3 bases at V and 2 bases at J, with 12 bases between. Germline loops: CDR1 MNHEY, CDR2 SVGEGT. CDR3 length: 15 residues. The CDR3 bases are TGTGCCAGCAGTTATGAGGGTGCACACACAGATACGCAGTATTTT. The encoded protein is CASSYEGAHTDTQYF.

In its sample, this clonotype was seen a few times. This chain links TRBV11-2 with TRBJ2-1; no reliable D call. V shed 2 bases and J shed 5 bases, with 10 bases lying between them. The CDR3 covers 14 residues. Germline loops: CDR1 SGHAT, CDR2 FQNNGV. The CDR3 DNA is TGTGCCAGCAGCTTACAGACTGAAGACAATGAGCAGTTCTTC. Protein product: CASSLQTEDNEQFF.

In its sample, this clonotype was seen a few times. The rearrangement uses TRBV24-1 and TRBJ2-1, with 9 bases that match TRBD1. Germline values: CDR1 KGHDR, CDR2 SFDVKD. J lost 8 bases, V lost 2 bases, and 6 bases had no gene match. This CDR3 spans 15 amino acids. CDR3 residues: CATSDSGTGMDEQFF. Here the CDR3 DNA reads TGTGCCACCAGTGATTCCGGGACAGGGATGGATGAGCAGTTCTTC.

This clonotype was counted at least ten times. The V gene is TRBV7-8, the J gene TRBJ2-5; the D is unclear. V lost 4 bases to trimming and J lost 5 bases, with 8 bases between them. CDR1 and CDR2 from the germline V gene are SGHVS and FQNEAQ. This CDR3 has 12 amino acids. Written as DNA, the CDR3 is TGTGCCAGCAGCTACGGCTTCGAGACCCAGTACTTC. Translating it yields CASSYGFETQYF.

The sample holds a few counts of this clonotype. One end of the junction varies from germline; a read error may be responsible. The chain's CDR3 is CASRLAGGQGNIQYF. The DNA of the CDR3 is TGTGCCAGCAGATTAGCAGGGGGCCAGGGAAACATTCAGTACTTC. The chain employs TRBV7-2 and TRBJ2-4; the match to TRBD1 covers 8 bases. This CDR3 has 15 residues. Germline CDR1 SGHTA, CDR2 FQGNSA.

This clonotype was observed at least ten times. The J gene is TRBJ2-1, the V gene TRBV11-2, with D hard to call. Trimming left V 1 base short and J 10 bases short, with 5 bases between. The CDR3 contains 11 residues. Germline V CDR1 and CDR2: SGHAT, FQNNGV. CDR3 sequence (DNA): TGTGCCAGCAGCTTAGTTAAGGAGCAGTTCTTC. Protein sequence: CASSLVKEQFF.

The rearrangement joins TRBV30 to TRBJ1-2; D gene unclear. V lost 3 bases, J lost 0 bases, and 14 bases lay in between. Germline CDR1 reads GTSNPN; CDR2 reads SVGIG (reference sequence). This CDR3 contains 15 residues. CDR3 residues: CAWRVRDAANYGYTF. CDR3 DNA: TGTGCCTGGAGAGTACGAGACGCCGCTAACTATGGCTACACCTTC.

This clonotype was picked up a small number of times. The V and J genes are TRBV29-1 and TRBJ1-1, with TRBD1 as a possible D gene (5 bases). This CDR3 has 13 amino acids. The V and J ends lost 6 bases and 1 base respectively, with 12 bases between them. CDR1 and CDR2 from the germline V gene are SQVTM and ANQGSEA. Here the CDR3 reads CSVLGRENTEAFF. CDR3 nucleotide sequence: TGCAGCGTATTGGGACGGGAGAACACTGAAGCTTTCTTT.

Only a few counts were recorded for this clonotype. The CDR3 bases are TGTGCCAGCAGTTTGAGGTTGGGCGGGGGAGTCCAAGAGACCCAGTACTTC. Translating it yields CASSLRLGGGVQETQYF. This chain joins TRBV12-3 or TRBV12-4 and TRBJ2-7; 7 nucleotides agree with TRBD2. The J call may be mistaken, given a closer DNA end match to TRBJ2-5. The CDR3 consists of 17 residues.

The chain couples TRBV28 to TRBJ2-5; 8 bases fit TRBD2. V gave up 5 bases and J gave up 11 bases; unmatched junction bases: 16. Germline V lookup: CDR1 MDHEN, CDR2 SYDVKM. This CDR3 comprises 15 residues. CDR3 residues: CASSGWGREDNEQYF. The CDR3 nucleotides read TGTGCCAGCAGTGGGTGGGGGCGGGAGGACAATGAGCAGTACTTC.

The rearrangement uses TRBV20-1 and TRBJ1-6; D is unresolved. The V gene's germline CDR1 is DFQATT and CDR2 SNEGSKA (reference sequence). The CDR3 loop spans 13 amino acids. V shed 6 bases and J shed 7 bases, with 13 bases lying between them. CDR3 loop: CSAKSRSNSPLHF. In DNA form, the CDR3 reads TGCAGTGCAAAGTCCAGGTCGAATTCACCCCTCCACTTT.

The chain combines TRBV7-9 with TRBJ1-4; 7 positions match TRBD1. The CDR3 loop spans 18 amino acids. Per germline, CDR1 SEHNR and CDR2 FQNEAQ (reference sequence). V lost 3 bases and J lost 8; bases outside the gene matches: 18. The CDR3 sequence is CASSFFPLLQGSHEKLFF. The CDR3 coding sequence is TGTGCCAGCAGCTTCTTCCCGTTATTACAGGGGTCGCACGAAAAACTGTTTTTT.

This clonotype was counted only a few times. This chain uses TRBV29-1 with TRBJ2-7; 9 bases map to TRBD1. CDR3 length equals 12 residues. Germline CDR1 reads SQVTM; CDR2 reads ANQGSEA. J gave up 6 bases and V 7 bases, and 7 bases lay outside the gene matches. The CDR3 sequence: CSAITGGGEQYF. The CDR3 nucleotides read TGCAGCGCTATCACAGGGGGCGGCGAGCAGTACTTC.

V gene TRBV9 combines with J gene TRBJ2-6, with TRBD1 as a possible D gene (6 bases). The CDR3 spans 18 residues. Trimming removed 4 bases from V and 1 base from J, with 18 bases in between. Germline V gene data show CDR1 as SGDLS and CDR2 as YYNGEE. The CDR3 coding sequence is TGTGCCAGCAGCCCACTAGGACAGTACCTTTCTGGGGCCAACGTCCTGACTTTC. Translated, it gives CASSPLGQYLSGANVLTF.